This TCR beta chain was sequenced in a study of cytomegalovirus exposure and HLA in healthy donors (dated by TCRdb to about 2017). Broadly, across the study: An earlier analysis of roughly 630 of the donors reported 250 to 300 Gb of sequence data and 100 million to 140 million unique TCR beta sequences from about 179 million T cells. An early release that covered several hundred HLA-typed donors contained approximately 300 gigabases of sequencing data and around 85 million unique TCR sequences. Of the roughly 400 genotyped donors, roughly 80% fell in the genetic ancestry cluster associated with self-reported Caucasian donors. The aim of the study was to test whether cataloging public T cell receptors could identify signatures of past pathogen exposure. The study profiled the T cell repertoires of hundreds of subjects by immunosequencing and related them to cytomegalovirus serostatus. Along with the approximately 670-subject first cohort, a separate validation cohort of over a hundred different subjects was used. High-throughput TCR immunosequencing, statistical association of individual TCRs with disease status, and machine learning were combined to predict cytomegalovirus infection status. A later analysis re-examined previously published TCR beta repertoires from over 500 donors and added high-resolution HLA genotyping to investigate patterns of TCR occurrence. In the later analysis, no new phenotypic data were used to find candidate immune exposures; instead, reliance was placed on TCR beta sequences and their occurrence across donors. An earlier analysis of approximately 500 of the donors applied high-throughput TCR beta sequencing to assess whether each TCR beta V gene segment acted as functional or pseudogenic. Donor age, sex, ethnicity and CMV serostatus were compiled alongside the repertoire data. A later genetic analysis used genome-wide SNP genotypes for about 65% of the roughly 700 donors, treating that subset as a discovery cohort. Every repertoire in the discovery cohort had been generated on one and the same sequencing platform. Both class I and class II loci were covered by HLA typing, at four-digit resolution. The number of donors typed differed by locus, with about 629-630 for A, B, C, DRB1 and DQB1, more than 500 for DQA1, over 600 for DPA1, and around 450 for DPB1. A handful of DR-DQ haplotypes were handled as single units for association and clustering because linkage in the cohort was strong. On average, roughly 240,000 unique TCR beta nucleotide sequences were sequenced per donor among a few hundred genotyped donors of the cohort, with roughly 18% of those sequences being non-productive.

Between the V and J ends, shortened by 0 bases and 4 bases respectively, the junction contains 11 bases. The CDR3 covers 14 residues, taking in both the cysteine and the phenylalanine. The read is trimmed to its CDR3 DNA, 42 bases read in frame from base 1. CDR1 and CDR2 (GTSNPN, SVGIG) derive from the germline V gene (reference sequence). Broad study findings and their caveats: In a later analysis, TCR association rates were found to vary across HLA loci, with the most associated TCRs seen for DRB1 alleles and the fewest for HLA-C alleles. According to a later analysis, parvovirus B19, influenza, CMV and Epstein-Barr virus appeared linked to several top co-occurrence clusters. The classifier was reported to diagnose cytomegalovirus status with high specificity and sensitivity in both the original cohort and the validation cohort. A further reported finding was that TCR beta sequences accurately predicted the HLA-A and HLA-B alleles for most subjects in the first cohort. For the cohort, immune exposure information was limited to CMV serostatus. A group of highly shared sequence variants was considered likely to be a technical artifact of the sequencing pipeline. According to the authors, the approach could potentially be generalized to other disease states and immunological phenotypes. In a later analysis, most CMV-associated TCR beta chains were found to appear HLA-restricted, with HLA associations seemingly driven largely by CMV exposure. Approximately 16 rarely observed V segments, including chromosome 9 orphons, were excluded from the earlier analysis of 550 to 700 of the donors because counts were too low. Compared with equally common non-associated chains, HLA-associated TCR beta chains in a later analysis were more clonally expanded and had lower generation probabilities. A later analysis associated around 16,000 TCR beta sequences with specific HLA alleles at a false discovery rate of 0.05. Linkage disequilibrium might explain the correlated functional status among segregating V segments, but an unknown experimental factor could not be excluded. Broadly in line with IMGT annotations, most TCR beta V segments showed up in productive rearrangements about 87% or about 30% of the time in an earlier analysis of several hundred of the donors. Compared with the approximately 670-donor mean, donors in an Asian-associated ancestry cluster had fewer N-insertions in productive TCRs, according to a later genetic analysis. In the study, about 150 TCR beta chains were listed as associated with cytomegalovirus. This cohort had only TCR beta chains sequenced, and the lack of alpha or paired-chain data limited which features could be detected. A later genetic analysis associated a missense DCLRE1C variant with V-gene and J-gene trimming of TCR beta chains, and an independent cohort replicated the association. The presence/absence analyses assumed that sequencing depth was roughly uniform across donors, and that assumption may not be true. Strong co-occurrence of HLA alleles, especially DR and DQ, made assigning TCR associations to individual alleles difficult. In vitro tests confirmed that a few of the cytomegalovirus-associated TCR beta chains recognize cytomegalovirus antigens. Across donors, most TCR sequences were observed very rarely, whereas some public TCRs were present in many individuals. Because HLA typing was missing for some donors at each locus, association tests included only the typed subset. Some IMGT-functional V segments, including TRBV6-2 and TRBV6-3, could not be distinguished by the 87-base-pair reads and were therefore excluded.

The receptor library was made with the immunoSEQ multiplex PCR assay. A mixture of 60 forward primers for TCR Vbeta segments and 13 reverse primers for TCR Jbeta segments was used in the multiplex PCR. The CDR3 region of rearranged TCR beta genes was amplified from genomic DNA with a multiplex PCR assay. Amplified TCR beta libraries were sequenced as 87-base-pair reads on the Illumina HiSeq System. As for the authors' bioinformatics: Across the 640 or so repertoires, a later analysis counted approximately 83 million unique TCR beta chains, approximately 10 million of which were shared by at least two donors. Raw reads were error-corrected and collapsed into unique sequences by a nearest-neighbor algorithm in which closely related sequences were merged to remove PCR and sequencing errors. To assign V, D and J gene segments, CDR3 sequences were aligned to IMGT reference sequences. For a sequence to be retained, at least a six-nucleotide match to both a V gene segment and a J gene segment was required. Rearrangements were classified as productive when the CDR3 lacked stop codons and remained in frame with V and J, and all other rearrangements were classified as non-productive. Following IMGT convention, CDR3 was defined as the stretch from the second conserved V-encoded cysteine up to the conserved J-encoded phenylalanine. The earlier analysis of 500 to 750 of the donors excluded any sequence lacking an unambiguous match to a single V gene segment. In an earlier analysis of approximately 560 of the donors, a V segment was called functional when productive rearrangements were above 56.7%, and segregating when the standard deviation between donors exceeded 5%. To diagnose cytomegalovirus status from the catalog of TCR beta chain sequences, a statistical classification framework was built. In a later analysis, V and J genes were assigned by comparing TCR nucleotide sequences against IMGT/GENE-DB human TR gene sequences. In a later analysis, CDR3 sequences and most-parsimonious VDJ recombination scenarios were assigned using the TCRdist pipeline. A later analysis defined each TCR beta chain by its CDR3 amino acid sequence plus V-gene family, and excluded reads lacking a unique V-gene family. To address suspected cross-contamination and a sequencing artifact, a later analysis removed a few hundred highly shared, low-generation-probability nucleotide sequences. In a later analysis, a clonal expansion index for each public chain was calculated from normalized within-repertoire ranks of inferred template counts. A later analysis computed generation probabilities with a VDJ recombination model fitted to out-of-frame rearrangements, and checked the results against IGoR. In a later analysis, TCR-TCR, TCR-HLA and TCR-CMV co-occurrence was scored with hypergeometric tests, and a repertoire-size bias correction was applied to TCR pairs. A later analysis estimated false discovery rates by permuting HLA or CMV assignments 20 times. In a later analysis, co-occurring TCRs were grouped using DBSCAN, and TCRdist sequence similarity was added for clustering within HLA-allele-positive subsets. Repertoires with fewer than 30,000 or more than 120,000 public chains, plus five repertoires with anomalous nucleotide sharing, were excluded from co-occurrence clustering. TCRdb limited this immuneACCESS table to in-frame rearrangements with V and J called. A share of clones is missing; checked studies link under half to unresolved V genes, and the rest is unexplained. V and J calls and clone size come straight from that table; D and trimming were deduced from the DNA. The sample profile shows some 240,000 clones; 78% of them were found once. 3% to 4% of the sample belongs to the ten largest clones.

The cohort comprised more than 550 healthy bone marrow donors. All cohort members were sampled while nominally healthy, although unrecorded immune exposures were likely present. The donor was CMV seronegative and was included in the group of 352 seronegative cohort members. Every donor gave a peripheral blood sample, and the peripheral blood mononuclear cells from that sample were used for TCR beta sequencing. Genomic DNA extraction from the blood cell samples was performed with the Qiagen DNeasy Blood Extraction Kit. Comment on this clone: Its recognized antigen is unknown. Within one base of it there is no much larger clone, and no base qualities were kept.

The rearranged chain carries TRBV30 and TRBJ2-3; the D region possibly corresponds to TRBD2 (6 bases align). The origin of this receptor is a male donor in good health and CMV-seronegative. The sequenced sample was PBMCs. The CDR3 protein is CAWSVRRGPDTQYF. The DNA is TGTGCCTGGAGTGTGAGGAGGGGCCCAGATACGCAGTATTTT.